The 21 T cell receptor beta chains below all came from one sample that was sequenced in a study of long-term antiretroviral therapy in people with HIV. Assay version v3.0 of immunoSEQ was used, and it was run at survey level. The assay was immunoSEQ multiplex PCR, and TCRdb's table has in-frame clones only and misses some. This sample has roughly 24,000 clones, with around nine tenths found just once. Material: unsorted PBMCs, obtained 0.6 years after starting antiretroviral therapy. Source of these receptors: a man aged 55 to 70 with HIV.

The CDR3 nucleotides are TGCAGCGCTATCAGGGGAGCGGGCTATGGCTACACCTTC. Its translation is CSAIRGAGYGYTF. This chain uses TRBV29-1 with TRBJ1-2, with D perhaps matching TRBD1 (6 bases). The CDR3 sequence is 13 residues long. Deletions cut 7 bases from V and 4 bases from J, with 16 bases between. The germline V gene has CDR1 SQVTM and CDR2 ANQGSEA.

The rearrangement links TRBV27 to TRBJ2-3, with D possibly matching TRBD1 (6 bases). This CDR3 has 15 amino acids. CDR1 is MNHEY, CDR2 SMNVEV, per germline (reference sequence). Trimming left V 8 bases short and J 3 bases short, with 18 bases between. The CDR3 region has the DNA TGTGCCAGCTTACCCCGACCCACAGGGACAGATACGCAGTATTTT. Translation gives CASLPRPTGTDTQYF.

The chain employs TRBV7-8 and TRBJ1-4; 9 bases agree with TRBD1. Germline CDR1 SGHVS, CDR2 FQNEAQ. V shed 4 bases, J shed 8 bases, and the junction held 5 bases outside the gene matches. The CDR3 length is 14 residues. CDR3 in amino acids: CASSWGQGEEKLFF. The CDR3 nucleotides read TGTGCCAGCAGCTGGGGACAGGGTGAAGAAAAACTGTTTTTT.

The rearrangement uses TRBV7-3 and TRBJ2-3; 12 nucleotides align to TRBD2. The length of the CDR3 is 15 residues. The ends lost 6 bases at V and 5 bases at J; junction bases unmatched: 6. Germline CDR1 reads SGHTA; CDR2 reads FQGTGA. The CDR3 loop is CASRSLAGGLDTQYF. Here the CDR3 DNA reads TGTGCCAGCAGATCCCTAGCGGGAGGGTTAGATACGCAGTATTTT.

The V gene is TRBV7-2, the J gene TRBJ1-1; D is undetermined. This CDR3 region has 12 residues. V was shortened by 1 base and J by 5 bases, with 5 bases between the two germline ends. Germline-derived CDR1 and CDR2 are SGHTA and FQGNSA. CDR3 nucleotides: TGTGCCAGCAGCTTAGGGGTAACTGAAGCTTTCTTT. Encoded protein: CASSLGVTEAFF.

The chain links TRBV19 to TRBJ2-7; 7 nucleotides align to TRBD2. V shed 4 bases and J 3 bases; nucleotides not matched to a gene: 6. Germline-derived CDR1 and CDR2 are LNHDA and SQIVND (reference sequence). The CDR3 length is 14 residues. The CDR3 region has the DNA TGTGCCAGTAGTACCGCTAGCGGAAACTACGAGCAGTACTTC. It translates to CASSTASGNYEQYF.

The rearrangement uses TRBV28 and TRBJ2-7, with 11 bases identical to TRBD1. There are 15 residues in the CDR3. The V segment lost 3 bases and the J segment 4 bases; nucleotides outside the gene matches: 5. From germline, CDR1 is MDHEN and CDR2 SYDVKM. This CDR3 reads CASSFFGTGGYEQYF. The CDR3 DNA sequence: TGTGCCAGCAGTTTTTTTGGGACAGGGGGTTACGAGCAGTACTTC.

The chain links TRBV18 to TRBJ2-1; tentatively, D is TRBD1 or TRBD2 (5 bases each). The V and J ends lost 4 bases and 2 bases respectively, with 15 bases between them. The CDR3 loop spans 16 amino acids. Germline-derived CDR1 and CDR2 are KGHSH and LQKENI. CDR3 loop: CASSLFGTSAYNEQFF. DNA of the CDR3: TGTGCCAGCTCACTTTTCGGGACGTCCGCCTACAATGAGCAGTTCTTC.

The genes are TRBV15 and TRBJ2-5, with D perhaps assigned TRBD1 or TRBD2 (5 bases each). The V and J ends lost 0 bases and 2 bases respectively, with 13 bases between them. This CDR3 is built from 16 residues. Germline V gene sequence: CDR1 LNHNV, CDR2 YYDKDF (reference sequence). CDR3: CATSRERGPPQETQYF. CDR3 nucleotide sequence: TGTGCCACCAGCAGAGAGAGGGGCCCCCCACAAGAGACCCAGTACTTC.

This clone was counted only a few times. The J gene is TRBJ2-7, the V gene TRBV5-1, with D maybe TRBD1 (5 bases). The germline CDR1 and CDR2 sequences are SGHRS and YFSETQ. This CDR3 is built from 15 residues. Trimming took 4 bases from V and 2 from J, leaving 16 bases between them. CDR3: CASSPTLDITYEQYF. CDR3 DNA sequence: TGCGCCAGCAGCCCGACCCTGGACATCACCTACGAGCAGTACTTC.

The CDR3 sequence is CATSRGGRRDRSEQFF. In DNA, the CDR3 is TGTGCCACCAGCAGAGGCGGGAGGCGGGACAGGAGTGAGCAGTTCTTC. This rearrangement joins TRBV15 to TRBJ2-1; D is tentatively TRBD1 or TRBD2 (8 bases each). This CDR3 comprises 16 residues. The V gene lost 1 base and the J gene lost 9 bases, with 19 bases spanning the gap. CDR1 and CDR2 from the germline V gene are LNHNV and YYDKDF (reference sequence). Full variable domain (rest looked up from reference TRBV15 and TRBJ2-1): DAMVIQNPRYQVTQFGKPVTLSCSQTLNHNVMYWYQQKSSQAPKLLFHYYDKDFNNEADTPDNFQSRRPNTSFCFLDIRSPGLGDTAMYLCATSRGGRRDRSEQFFGPGTRLTVL.

This chain links TRBV29-1 with TRBJ2-3; no firm D call. V was clipped by 1 base and J by 3 bases, with 11 bases between them. The CDR3 contains 14 residues. Germline V gene data show CDR1 as SQVTM and CDR2 as ANQGSEA. CDR3 residues: CSVEATPTTDTQYF. DNA of the CDR3: TGCAGCGTTGAAGCTACTCCTACAACAGATACGCAGTATTTT.

This chain joins TRBV30 and TRBJ1-5; D might be TRBD1 (5 bases). From germline, CDR1 is GTSNPN and CDR2 SVGIG (reference sequence). Trimming took 2 bases from V and 3 from J, leaving 17 bases between them. The CDR3 has 16 residues. The CDR3 region has the DNA TGTGCCTGGAGTCCCCGGGGCCGAGGATTCAATCAGCCCCAGCATTTT. As protein: CAWSPRGRGFNQPQHF.

This clone was seen once. The chain carries TRBV5-1 and TRBJ2-4; 7 nucleotides match TRBD1. Looked up from germline, CDR1 is SGHRS and CDR2 is YFSETQ. This CDR3 has 15 amino acids. Losses at the gene ends were 4 bases for V and 4 bases for J; bases not matched to a gene: 8. CDR3 sequence: CASSPEGTEKNIQYF. The CDR3 DNA reads TGCGCCAGCAGCCCTGAAGGGACAGAGAAAAACATTCAGTACTTC.

This chain links TRBV7-2 with TRBJ1-2, with TRBD1 identical over 9 bases. With V trimmed by 1 base and J by 6 bases, 6 bases remained unmatched. The CDR3 contains 15 residues. Germline assignment: CDR1 SGHTA and CDR2 FQGNSA. The CDR3 loop reads CASSLGRTGANGYTF. CDR3 nucleotides: TGTGCCAGCAGCTTAGGCCGGACAGGGGCTAATGGCTACACCTTC.

The chain recombines TRBV27 with TRBJ2-1; 12 nucleotides align to TRBD2. V lost 5 bases and J lost 13; bases outside the gene matches: 6. This CDR3 spans 13 amino acids. Germline V lookup: CDR1 MNHEY, CDR2 SMNVEV (reference sequence). The CDR3: CASSVGLAGNQFF. The CDR3 DNA follows: TGTGCCAGCAGTGTAGGACTAGCGGGAAACCAGTTCTTC.

This clone is judged medium-sized. The rearrangement links TRBV15 to TRBJ2-4, with TRBD1 identical over 11 bases. V lost 1 base to trimming and J lost 8 bases; unmatched junction nucleotides: 7. The CDR3 spans 16 residues. Looked up from germline, CDR1 is LNHNV and CDR2 is YYDKDF (reference sequence). DNA of the CDR3: TGTGCCACCAGCAGAGTTATGGGACAGGGGGGGGACATTCAGTACTTC. This codes for CATSRVMGQGGDIQYF. Based on the CDR3 plus reference TRBV15 and TRBJ2-4, the full variable domain is DAMVIQNPRYQVTQFGKPVTLSCSQTLNHNVMYWYQQKSSQAPKLLFHYYDKDFNNEADTPDNFQSRRPNTSFCFLDIRSPGLGDTAMYLCATSRVMGQGGDIQYFGAGTRLSVL.

The CDR3: CASSRDRSSYEQYF. The CDR3 DNA reads TGCGCCAGCAGCCGGGACAGGAGTTCTTACGAGCAGTACTTC. The V gene is TRBV5-1, the J gene TRBJ2-7; the match to TRBD1 covers 8 bases. Losses at the gene ends were 4 bases for V and 4 bases for J; bases not matched to a gene: 7. The CDR3 extends over 14 amino acids. Germline V CDR1 and CDR2: SGHRS, YFSETQ. Filled out from reference TRBV5-1 and TRBJ2-7, the complete variable domain reads KAGVTQTPRYLIKTRGQQVTLSCSPISGHRSVSWYQQTPGQGLQFLFEYFSETQRNKGNFPGRFSGRQFSNSRSEMNVSTLELGDSALYLCASSRDRSSYEQYFGPGTRLTVT.

The genes are TRBV30 and TRBJ1-2; D unclear. V lost 0 bases to trimming and J lost 8 bases, with 7 bases between them. The CDR3 spans 11 residues. Germline V gives CDR1 GTSNPN, CDR2 SVGIG (reference sequence). The CDR3 here is CAWSVQLGYTF. The CDR3 bases are TGTGCCTGGAGTGTACAGCTGGGCTACACCTTC.

The V gene is TRBV18, the J gene TRBJ1-1; D is possibly TRBD1 (6 bases). V lost 6 bases to trimming and J lost 1 base, with 9 bases between them. The length of the CDR3 is 13 residues. Germline V gene sequence: CDR1 KGHSH, CDR2 LQKENI. Here the CDR3 reads CASSSDRNTEAFF. CDR3 nucleotides: TGTGCCAGCTCCTCGGACAGGAACACTGAAGCTTTCTTT.

The V and J genes are TRBV6-5 and TRBJ2-1, with D uncertain. Germline V gene data show CDR1 as MNHEY and CDR2 as SVGAGI. There are 14 residues in the CDR3. The ends were cut back, 7 bases at V and 0 bases at J, with 10 bases in the middle. The CDR3 sequence is CASNPQSSYNEQFF. The CDR3 DNA sequence: TGTGCCAGCAACCCGCAAAGCTCCTACAATGAGCAGTTCTTC.